Sequencing of this T cell receptor (beta chain) was carried out in a study of cytomegalovirus exposure and HLA in healthy donors. V was pared by 0 bases and J by 4 bases, with 5 bases between. Germline CDR1 reads SGHDT; CDR2 reads YYEEEE. CDR3 length: 13 amino acids. The PCR had 60 Vbeta and 13 Jbeta primers. The table came from immunoSEQ multiplex PCR; TCRdb's copy has only in-frame clones and leaves some out. The sample lists approximately 86,000 clones; 85% were seen once. About this clone itself: Within the sample, other DNA sequences also encode this same CDR3.

Donors sampled were nominally healthy, though unrecorded immune exposures were likely. The sequence was collected from a man aged 40-49 years in good health and CMV-seropositive. The rearrangement links TRBV5-6 to TRBJ2-1; no clear D. The sequenced material came from PBMCs. For the CDR3, the DNA is TGTGCCAGCAGCTTGGATAGATACAATGAGCAGTTCTTC. Protein product: CASSLDRYNEQFF.